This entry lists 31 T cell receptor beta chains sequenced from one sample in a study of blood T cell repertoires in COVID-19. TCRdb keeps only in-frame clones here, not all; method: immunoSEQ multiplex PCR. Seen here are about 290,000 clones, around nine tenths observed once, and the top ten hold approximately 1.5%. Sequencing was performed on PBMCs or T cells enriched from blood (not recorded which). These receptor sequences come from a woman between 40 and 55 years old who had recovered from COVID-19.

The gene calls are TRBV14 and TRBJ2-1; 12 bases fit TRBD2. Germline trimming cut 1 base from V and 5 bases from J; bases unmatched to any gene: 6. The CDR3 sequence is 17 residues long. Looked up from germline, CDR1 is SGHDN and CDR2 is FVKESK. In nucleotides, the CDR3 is TGTGCCAGCAGCCAAGGACTAGCGGGAGTATCACACAATGAGCAGTTCTTC. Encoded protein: CASSQGLAGVSHNEQFF.

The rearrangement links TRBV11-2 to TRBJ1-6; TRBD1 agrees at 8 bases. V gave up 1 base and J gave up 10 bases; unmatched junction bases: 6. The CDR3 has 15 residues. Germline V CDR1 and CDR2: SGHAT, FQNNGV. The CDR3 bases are TGTGCCAGCAGCTTAGGCGGACAGGGCTCCTCACCCCTCCACTTT. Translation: CASSLGGQGSSPLHF.

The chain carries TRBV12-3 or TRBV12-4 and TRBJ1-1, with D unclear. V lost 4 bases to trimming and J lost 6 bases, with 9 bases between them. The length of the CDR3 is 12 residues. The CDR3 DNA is TGTGCCAGCAGTTCGGGTTGGGCTGAAGCTTTCTTT. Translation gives CASSSGWAEAFF.

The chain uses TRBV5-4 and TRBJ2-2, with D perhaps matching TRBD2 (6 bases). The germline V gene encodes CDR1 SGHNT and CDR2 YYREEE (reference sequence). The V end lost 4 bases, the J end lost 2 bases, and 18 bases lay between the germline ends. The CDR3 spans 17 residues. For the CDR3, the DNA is TGTGCCAGCAGCCATACTCCCCGGGGGACTAACACCGGGGAGCTGTTTTTT. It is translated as CASSHTPRGTNTGELFF.

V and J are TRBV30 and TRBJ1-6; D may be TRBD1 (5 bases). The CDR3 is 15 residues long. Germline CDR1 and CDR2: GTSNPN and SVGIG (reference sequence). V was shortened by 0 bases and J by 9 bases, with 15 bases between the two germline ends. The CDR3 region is CAWSVGDGASSPLHF. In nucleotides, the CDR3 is TGTGCCTGGAGTGTTGGGGATGGGGCCAGTTCACCCCTCCACTTT. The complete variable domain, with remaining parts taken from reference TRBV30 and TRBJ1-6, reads SQTIHQWPATLVQPVGSPLSLECTVEGTSNPNLYWYRQAAGRGLQLLFYSVGIGQISSEVPQNLSASRPQDRQFILSSKKLLLSDSGFYLCAWSVGDGASSPLHFGNGTRLTVT.

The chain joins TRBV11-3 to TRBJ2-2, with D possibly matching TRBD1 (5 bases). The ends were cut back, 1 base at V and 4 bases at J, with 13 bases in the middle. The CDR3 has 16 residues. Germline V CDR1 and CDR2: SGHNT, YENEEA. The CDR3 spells CASSLAMQGGTGELFF. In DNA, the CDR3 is TGTGCCAGCAGCTTAGCTATGCAGGGCGGCACCGGGGAGCTGTTTTTT.

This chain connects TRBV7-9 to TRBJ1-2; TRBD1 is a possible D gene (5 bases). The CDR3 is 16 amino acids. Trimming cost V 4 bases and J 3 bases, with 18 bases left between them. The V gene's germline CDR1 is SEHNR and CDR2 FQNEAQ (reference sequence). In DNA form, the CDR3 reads TGTGCCAGCAGCTCGGATCTCGCCAGGGCCCACTATGGCTACACCTTC. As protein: CASSSDLARAHYGYTF.

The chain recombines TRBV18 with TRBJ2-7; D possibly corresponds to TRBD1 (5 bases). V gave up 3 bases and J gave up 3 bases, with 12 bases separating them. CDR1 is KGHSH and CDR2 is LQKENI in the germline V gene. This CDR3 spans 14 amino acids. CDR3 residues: CASSPSGSLYEQYF. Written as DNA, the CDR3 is TGTGCCAGCTCACCGTCAGGGTCGCTCTACGAGCAGTACTTC.

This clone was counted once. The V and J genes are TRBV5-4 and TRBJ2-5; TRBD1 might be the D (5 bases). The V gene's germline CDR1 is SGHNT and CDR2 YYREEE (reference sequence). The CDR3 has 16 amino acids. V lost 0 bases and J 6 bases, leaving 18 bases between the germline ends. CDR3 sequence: CASSLAPTEASKTQYF. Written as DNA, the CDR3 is TGTGCCAGCAGCTTGGCCCCGACAGAGGCCTCAAAGACCCAGTACTTC.

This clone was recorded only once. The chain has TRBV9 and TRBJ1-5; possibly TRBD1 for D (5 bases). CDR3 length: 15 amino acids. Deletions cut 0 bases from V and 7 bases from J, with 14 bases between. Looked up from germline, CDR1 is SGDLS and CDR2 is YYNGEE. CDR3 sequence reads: CASSVEGQGGQPQHF. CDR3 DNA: TGTGCCAGCAGCGTAGAGGGGCAGGGTGGGCAGCCCCAGCATTTT.

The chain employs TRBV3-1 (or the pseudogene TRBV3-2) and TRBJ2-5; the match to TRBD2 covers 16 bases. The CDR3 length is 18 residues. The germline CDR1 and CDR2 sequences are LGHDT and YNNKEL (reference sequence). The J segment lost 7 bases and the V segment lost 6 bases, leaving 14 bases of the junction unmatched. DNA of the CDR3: TGTGCCAGCAGGTCACTGGGACTAGCGGGGGGGCCTCACCGGACCCAGTACTTC. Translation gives CASRSLGLAGGPHRTQYF.

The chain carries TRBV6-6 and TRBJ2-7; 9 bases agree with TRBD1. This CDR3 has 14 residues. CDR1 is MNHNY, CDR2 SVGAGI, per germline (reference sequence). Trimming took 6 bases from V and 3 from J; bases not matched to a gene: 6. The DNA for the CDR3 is TGTGCCAGCAGCGAACAGGGGGCTTACTACGAGCAGTACTTC. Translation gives CASSEQGAYYEQYF.

In DNA form, the CDR3 reads TGTGCCAGCAGCCACAGGGACAGAGCTAACTATGGCTACACCTTC. The encoded protein is CASSHRDRANYGYTF. The J gene is TRBJ1-2, the V gene TRBV5-4; 7 bases are a match to TRBD1. V lost 4 bases to trimming and J lost 0 bases; unmatched junction nucleotides: 6. This CDR3 region has 15 residues. Looked up from germline, CDR1 is SGHNT and CDR2 is YYREEE (reference sequence).

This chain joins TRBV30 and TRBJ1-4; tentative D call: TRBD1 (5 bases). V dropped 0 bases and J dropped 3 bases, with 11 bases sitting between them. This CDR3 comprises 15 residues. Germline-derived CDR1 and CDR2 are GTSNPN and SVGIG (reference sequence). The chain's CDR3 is CAWSVFYRSNEKLFF. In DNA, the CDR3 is TGTGCCTGGAGTGTTTTCTACAGGTCTAATGAAAAACTGTTTTTT.

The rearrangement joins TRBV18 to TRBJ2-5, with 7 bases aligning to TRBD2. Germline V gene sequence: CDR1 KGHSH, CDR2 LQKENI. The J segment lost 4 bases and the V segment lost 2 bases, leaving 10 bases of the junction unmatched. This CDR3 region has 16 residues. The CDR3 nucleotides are TGTGCCAGCTCACCAGGGGCCCAGGGAGGGTCAGAGACCCAGTACTTC. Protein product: CASSPGAQGGSETQYF.

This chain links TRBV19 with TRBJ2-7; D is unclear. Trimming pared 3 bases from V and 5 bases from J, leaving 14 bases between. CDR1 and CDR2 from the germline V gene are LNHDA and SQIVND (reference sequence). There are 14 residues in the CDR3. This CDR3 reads CASSMRRKIDEQYF. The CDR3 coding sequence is TGTGCCAGTAGTATGCGGCGTAAAATCGACGAGCAGTACTTC.

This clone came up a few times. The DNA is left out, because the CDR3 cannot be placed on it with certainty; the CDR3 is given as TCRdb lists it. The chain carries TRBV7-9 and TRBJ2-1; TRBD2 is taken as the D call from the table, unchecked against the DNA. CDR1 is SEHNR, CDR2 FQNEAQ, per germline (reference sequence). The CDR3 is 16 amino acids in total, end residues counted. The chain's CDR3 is CASSFWRGKTYNEQFF.

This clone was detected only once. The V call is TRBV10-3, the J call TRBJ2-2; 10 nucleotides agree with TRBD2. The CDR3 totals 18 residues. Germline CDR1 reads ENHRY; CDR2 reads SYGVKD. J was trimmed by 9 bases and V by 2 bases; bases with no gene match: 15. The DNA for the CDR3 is TGTGCCATCAGTGAGCCCTGGGAGGTAGCGGGAGGTGAATGGGAGCTGTTTTTT. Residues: CAISEPWEVAGGEWELFF.

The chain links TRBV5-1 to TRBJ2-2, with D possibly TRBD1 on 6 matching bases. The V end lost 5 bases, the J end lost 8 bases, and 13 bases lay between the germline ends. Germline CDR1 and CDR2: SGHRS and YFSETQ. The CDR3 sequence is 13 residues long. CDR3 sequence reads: CASRLRGAGELFF. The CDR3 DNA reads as TGCGCCAGCAGGCTCAGGGGAGCAGGGGAGCTGTTTTTT.

The CDR3 DNA reads TGTGCCAGCAGCCAAGTGGGCAGCGGGGTACGGGAGACCCAGTACTTC. Amino acids: CASSQVGSGVRETQYF. The chain recombines TRBV3-1 (or the pseudogene TRBV3-2) with TRBJ2-5; 7 positions match TRBD2. Germline CDR1 reads LGHDT; CDR2 reads YNNKEL (reference sequence). This CDR3 comprises 16 residues. J lost 5 bases, V lost 1 base, and 10 bases had no gene match.

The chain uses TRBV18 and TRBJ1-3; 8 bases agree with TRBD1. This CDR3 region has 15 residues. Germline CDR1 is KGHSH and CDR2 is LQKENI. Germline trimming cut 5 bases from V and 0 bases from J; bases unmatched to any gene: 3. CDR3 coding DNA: TGTGCCAGCTCAGAGACAGGGGACTCTGGAAACACCATATATTTT. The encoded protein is CASSETGDSGNTIYF.

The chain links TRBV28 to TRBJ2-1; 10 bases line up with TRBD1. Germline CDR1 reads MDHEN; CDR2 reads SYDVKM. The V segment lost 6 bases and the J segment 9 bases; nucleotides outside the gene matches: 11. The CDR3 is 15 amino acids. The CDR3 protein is CASSRPGQGRGEQFF. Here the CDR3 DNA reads TGTGCCAGCAGCCGACCGGGACAGGGGAGAGGTGAGCAGTTCTTC.

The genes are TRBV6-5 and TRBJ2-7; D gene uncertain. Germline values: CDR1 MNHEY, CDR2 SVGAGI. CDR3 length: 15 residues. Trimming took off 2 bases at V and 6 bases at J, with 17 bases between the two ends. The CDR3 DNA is TGTGCCAGCAGTTACGGGTTAGCCTGGTCTGGCGAGCAGTACTTC. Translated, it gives CASSYGLAWSGEQYF.

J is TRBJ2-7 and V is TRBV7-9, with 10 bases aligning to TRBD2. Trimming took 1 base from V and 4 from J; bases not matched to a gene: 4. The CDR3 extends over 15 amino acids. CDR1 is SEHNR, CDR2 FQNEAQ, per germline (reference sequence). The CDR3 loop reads CASSLGTSGRYEQYF. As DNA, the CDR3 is TGTGCCAGCAGCTTAGGGACTAGCGGAAGGTACGAGCAGTACTTC. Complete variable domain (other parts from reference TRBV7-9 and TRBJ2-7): DTGVSQNPRHKITKRGQNVTFRCDPISEHNRLYWYRQTLGQGPEFLTYFQNEAQLEKSRLLSDRFSAERPKGSFSTLEIQRTEQGDSAMYLCASSLGTSGRYEQYFGPGTRLTVT.

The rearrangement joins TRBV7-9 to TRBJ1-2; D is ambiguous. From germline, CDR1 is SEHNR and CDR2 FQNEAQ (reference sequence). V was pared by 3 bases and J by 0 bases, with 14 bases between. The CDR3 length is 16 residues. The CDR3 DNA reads TGTGCCAGCAGCTTTTTAAGGGAGGCGCCTAACTATGGCTACACCTTC. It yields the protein CASSFLREAPNYGYTF.

For the CDR3, the DNA is TGTGCCTGGAGTGGAGTAGCGGGAGCAAGTGGGGGTGAGCAGTTCTTC. Translated, it gives CAWSGVAGASGGEQFF. V usage is TRBV30 and J usage is TRBJ2-1; 9 positions agree with TRBD2. V was clipped by 1 base and J by 9 bases; unmatched bases: 13. Germline CDR1 is GTSNPN and CDR2 is SVGIG (reference sequence). The CDR3 length is 16 residues.

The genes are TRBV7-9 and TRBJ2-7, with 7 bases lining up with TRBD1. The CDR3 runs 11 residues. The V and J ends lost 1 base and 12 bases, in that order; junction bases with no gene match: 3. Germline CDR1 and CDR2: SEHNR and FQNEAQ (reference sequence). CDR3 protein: CASSLDRGTYF. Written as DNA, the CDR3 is TGTGCCAGCAGCTTAGACAGGGGCACGTACTTC.

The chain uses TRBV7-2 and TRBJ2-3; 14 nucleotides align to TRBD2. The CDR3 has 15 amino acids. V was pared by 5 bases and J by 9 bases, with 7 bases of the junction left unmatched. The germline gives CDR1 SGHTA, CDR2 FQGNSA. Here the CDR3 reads CASSPGTSGSRTQYF. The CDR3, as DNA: TGTGCCAGCAGCCCCGGGACTAGCGGGAGTCGGACGCAGTATTTT. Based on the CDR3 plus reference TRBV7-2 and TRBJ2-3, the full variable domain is GAGVSQSPSNKVTEKGKDVELRCDPISGHTALYWYRQSLGQGLEFLIYFQGNSAPDKSGLPSDRFSAERTGGSVSTLTIQRTQQEDSAVYLCASSPGTSGSRTQYFGPGTRLTVL.

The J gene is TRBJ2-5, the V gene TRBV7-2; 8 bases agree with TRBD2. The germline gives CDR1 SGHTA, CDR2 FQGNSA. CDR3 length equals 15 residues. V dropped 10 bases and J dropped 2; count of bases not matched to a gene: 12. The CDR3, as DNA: TGTGCCACCAAGGCGGGGGGAGTTAGACAAGAGACCCAGTACTTC. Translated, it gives CATKAGGVRQETQYF.

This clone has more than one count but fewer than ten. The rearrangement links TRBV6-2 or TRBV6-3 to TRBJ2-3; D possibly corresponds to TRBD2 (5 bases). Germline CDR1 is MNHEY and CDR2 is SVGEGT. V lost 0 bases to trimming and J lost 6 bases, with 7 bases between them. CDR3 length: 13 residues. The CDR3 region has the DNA TGTGCCAGCAGTTACTCTACGGGGGATACGCAGTATTTT. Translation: CASSYSTGDTQYF.

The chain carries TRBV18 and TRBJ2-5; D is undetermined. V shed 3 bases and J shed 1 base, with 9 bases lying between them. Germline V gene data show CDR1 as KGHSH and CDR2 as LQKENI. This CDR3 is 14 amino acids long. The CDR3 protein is CASSPRQFQETQYF. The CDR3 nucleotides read TGTGCCAGCTCACCCAGACAATTCCAAGAGACCCAGTACTTC.